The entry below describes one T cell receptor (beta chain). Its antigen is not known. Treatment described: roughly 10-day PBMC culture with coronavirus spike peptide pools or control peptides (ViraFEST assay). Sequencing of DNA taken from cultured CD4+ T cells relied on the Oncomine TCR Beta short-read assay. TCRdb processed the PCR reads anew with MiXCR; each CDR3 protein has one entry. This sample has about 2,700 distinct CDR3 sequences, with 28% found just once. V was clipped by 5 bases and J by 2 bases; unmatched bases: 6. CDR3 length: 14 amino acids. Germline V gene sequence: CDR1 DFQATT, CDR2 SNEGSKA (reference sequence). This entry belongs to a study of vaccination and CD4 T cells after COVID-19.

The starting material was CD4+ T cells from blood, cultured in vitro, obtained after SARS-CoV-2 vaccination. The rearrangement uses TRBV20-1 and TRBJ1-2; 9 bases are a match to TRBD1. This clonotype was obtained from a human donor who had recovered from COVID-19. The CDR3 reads CSALHRGLNYGYTF. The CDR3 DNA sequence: TGCAGTGCTTTACACAGGGGGCTAAACTATGGCTACACCTTC.